The clone carrying this T cell receptor (beta chain) was observed a single time. Authors' data handling: The assay estimated nucleated cells by amplifying reference gene primers. Libraries were prepared by immunoSEQ multiplex PCR; TCRdb keeps only in-frame clonotypes and omits some of them. V and J calls and clone size follow that table, whereas D and trimming were derived from the DNA. Of around 120,000 clones listed, under 80% are singletons. The data stem from a study of blood T cell repertoires in COVID-19. This CDR3 region has 14 residues. V was pared by 2 bases and J by 7 bases, with 14 bases between. Germline lookup yields CDR1 LNHDA and CDR2 SQIVND (reference sequence).

The sequenced material came from peripheral blood. The sequence derives from a man between 65 and 85 years old with acute or convalescent COVID-19. The V call is TRBV19, the J call TRBJ1-2; D is uncertain. Here the CDR3 reads CASSIWTSGGGYTF. In DNA form, the CDR3 reads TGTGCCAGTAGTATATGGACCTCCGGAGGTGGCTACACCTTC.